The clone carrying this TCR beta chain has just a few counts. Its cognate antigen is unknown. This record belongs to a study of response to subunit inactivated influenza vaccine. TCRdb redid the calling of the RT-PCR reads with MiXCR, one entry per CDR3 protein. In the table there are 290,000 or so distinct CDR3 sequences, roughly 20% of which are singletons. Regarding the study as a whole: T cells newly recruited by each seasonal influenza vaccination are few, the authors suggested.

This sequence was found in a man between 45 and 75 years old who received an inactivated influenza vaccine. The material sequenced was PBMCs from blood, taken about 20 months after vaccination.

CDR3 residues: CASSPDNANYGYTF. In DNA, the CDR3 is TGTGCCAGCAGCCCGGACAACGCTAACTATGGCTACACCTTC. This chain uses TRBV7-6 with TRBJ1-2; a possible D gene is TRBD1 (5 bases). V was pared by 5 bases and J by 0 bases, with 10 bases between. The CDR3 loop spans 14 amino acids. Germline V lookup: CDR1 SGHVS, CDR2 FNYEAQ.